Listed here are 23 T cell receptor beta chains from one sample, sequenced in a study of blood T cells in healthy people across ages. A second PCR, run for about 7 to 11 cycles, used a sample-barcoded 5' primer plus a J-beta primer mix. One entry per CDR3 protein results from TCRdb running MiXCR on the 5' RACE reads. This sample has 1 million to 1.2 million distinct CDR3 sequences; more than 30% occur once, and the top ten carry 10% to 15%. Sequenced: blood. The receptors come from a man between 18 and 29 years old in good health.

Many counts were recorded for this clonotype. The J gene is TRBJ2-3, the V gene TRBV5-1; 9 bases line up with TRBD1. This CDR3 spans 14 amino acids. Looked up from germline, CDR1 is SGHRS and CDR2 is YFSETQ. The J segment lost 3 bases and the V segment lost 6 bases, leaving 5 bases of the junction unmatched. The CDR3 loop reads CASTTTGGTDTQYF. As DNA, the CDR3 is TGCGCCAGCACCACGACAGGGGGTACAGATACGCAGTATTTT.

This clonotype was counted a few times. The V call is TRBV29-1, the J call TRBJ1-2, with unresolved D. The CDR3 contains 13 residues. V was clipped by 2 bases and J by 4 bases, with 11 bases between them. Germline V gene data show CDR1 as SQVTM and CDR2 as ANQGSEA. The CDR3 DNA is TGCAGCGTTGAAATACGGTCAAGCTATGGCTACACCTTC. It yields the protein CSVEIRSSYGYTF. Variable domain in full (rest from reference TRBV29-1 and TRBJ1-2): SAVISQKPSRDICQRGTSLTIQCQVDSQVTMMFWYRQQPGQSLTLIATANQGSEATYESGFVIDKFPISRPNLTFSTLTVSNMSPEDSSIYLCSVEIRSSYGYTFGSGTRLTVV.

This clonotype was observed at least ten times. This may arise from a read error, as a much more abundant clone is one base away. V is TRBV6-5 and J is TRBJ1-2, with a tentative D call TRBD1 (6 bases). The germline V gene has CDR1 MNHEY and CDR2 SVGAGI. This CDR3 has 15 residues. V lost 5 bases, J lost 4 bases, and 17 bases lay in between. CDR3 loop: CASSPAHRASYGYTF. In nucleotides, the CDR3 is TGTGCCAGCAGTCCTGCACACAGGGCCTCCTATGGCTACACCTTC.

There are a few counts of this clonotype. CDR3 sequence (DNA): TGTGCCAGCAGCCTTGGCCGGAGAGCTAACTATGGCTACACCTTC. Its translation: CASSLGRRANYGYTF. V gene TRBV12-3 or TRBV12-4 combines with J gene TRBJ1-2, with no clear D. The CDR3 has 15 amino acids. Trimming removed 6 bases from V and 0 bases from J, with 14 bases in between.

With respect to this clonotype: An end of the junction differs from the germline gene, which may be a read error. The chain recombines TRBV4-3 with TRBJ1-1; no definite D call. The CDR3 contains 13 residues. The V gene's germline CDR1 is LGHNA and CDR2 YSLEER. The CDR3 nucleotides are TGCGCCAGCAGTCAAGAAAGAGCTTGGGAAGCTTTCTTT. Amino acids: CASSQERAWEAFF.

Worth noting for this clonotype: Germline and junction disagree at one end, which may indicate a read error. The J gene is TRBJ2-3, the V gene TRBV18; TRBD1 agrees at 7 bases. The CDR3 length is 16 residues. Germline CDR1 KGHSH, CDR2 LQKENI. The CDR3, as DNA: TGTACCAGCTCACCTCGGACAGGTCGGGACACAGATACGCAGTATTTT. It codes for CTSSPRTGRDTDTQYF.

In DNA, the CDR3 is TGTGCCAGCAATCCCGGCGGGAACTCCTACAATGAGCAGTTCTTC. Protein: CASNPGGNSYNEQFF. The chain couples TRBV28 to TRBJ2-1; D perhaps matches TRBD2 (6 bases). Trimming left V 7 bases short and J 0 bases short, with 13 bases between. The CDR3 is 15 residues long. CDR1 and CDR2 from the germline V gene are MDHEN and SYDVKM.

This chain joins TRBV12-3 or TRBV12-4 and TRBJ1-2; a weak D match, TRBD1 (6 bases). The ends were cut back, 5 bases at V and 2 bases at J, with 12 bases in the middle. The CDR3 is made up of 14 amino acids. In DNA form, the CDR3 reads TGTGCCAGCAGTGCCCCACAGGGAAACTATGGCTACACCTTC. Residues: CASSAPQGNYGYTF.

This clonotype was seen a few times. J is TRBJ2-3 and V is TRBV28; 8 bases align to TRBD1. The J segment lost 2 bases and the V segment lost 7 bases, leaving 2 bases of the junction unmatched. Per germline, CDR1 MDHEN and CDR2 SYDVKM. This CDR3 comprises 13 residues. The CDR3 DNA reads TGTGCCAGCACGGACAGGGCCACAGATACGCAGTATTTT. Translation gives CASTDRATDTQYF.

The rearrangement uses TRBV29-1 and TRBJ2-2; D is unresolved. Between the trimmed V and J ends, which lost 4 bases and 1 base, there was a span of 13 bases. The CDR3 contains 15 residues. Looked up from germline, CDR1 is SQVTM and CDR2 is ANQGSEA. The CDR3: CSVGRAWGNTGELFF. In DNA, the CDR3 is TGCAGCGTTGGAAGGGCATGGGGGAACACCGGGGAGCTGTTTTTT.

The V gene is TRBV3-1, the J gene TRBJ1-6; D remains ambiguous. V was shortened by 1 base and J by 14 bases, with 12 bases between the two germline ends. Germline V CDR1 and CDR2: LGHDT, YNNKEL (reference sequence). The CDR3 is 13 amino acids. Here the CDR3 reads CASSQGPTITLHF. The CDR3, as DNA: TGTGCCAGCAGCCAAGGGCCGACGATAACCCTCCACTTT.

The CDR3 DNA reads as TGCGCCAGCAGCCAAGATGCCCCCGACAGGGGTGGGTATGGCTACACCTTC. Encoded protein: CASSQDAPDRGGYGYTF. The chain employs TRBV4-3 and TRBJ1-2; 8 bases match TRBD1. The CDR3 is 17 residues long. In germline, CDR1 is LGHNA, CDR2 YSLEER. With 0 bases clipped from V and 5 bases from J, the junction kept 11 bases outside the gene matches.

This clonotype has at least ten counts. The J gene is TRBJ2-3, the V gene TRBV29-1; D is unresolved. Germline assignment: CDR1 SQVTM and CDR2 ANQGSEA. The CDR3 is 11 amino acids. With 7 bases removed from V and 6 bases from J, the gap between germline ends came to 11 bases. The CDR3 here is CSAPLPDTQYF. The CDR3 nucleotides read TGCAGCGCCCCGTTGCCCGATACGCAGTATTTT.

At least ten counts were recorded for this clonotype. For the CDR3, the DNA is TGCAGCGGTACTCTAGCGGGGGGGTGGAATGAGCAGTTCTTC. Its protein is CSGTLAGGWNEQFF. The rearrangement links TRBV29-1 to TRBJ2-1; 12 bases are shared with TRBD2. The CDR3 loop spans 14 amino acids. V was pared by 7 bases and J by 7 bases, with 8 bases of the junction left unmatched. Germline CDR1 and CDR2: SQVTM and ANQGSEA.

The chain couples TRBV10-3 to TRBJ2-3, with 10 bases that match TRBD2. The J segment lost 0 bases and the V segment lost 6 bases, leaving 15 bases of the junction unmatched. Germline CDR1 ENHRY, CDR2 SYGVKD. CDR3 length: 19 residues. In nucleotides, the CDR3 is TGTGCCATCAGACCTGGGCTAGCGGGGGCCTCCCCTAGCACAGATACGCAGTATTTT. Protein product: CAIRPGLAGASPSTDTQYF.

CDR3 sequence (DNA): TGTGCCAGCAGTTTGGAAGGCAGGGGGCACACTGAAGCTTTCTTT. Translation gives CASSLEGRGHTEAFF. The V and J genes are TRBV12-3 or TRBV12-4 and TRBJ1-1; TRBD1 matches at 8 bases. J gave up 3 bases and V 3 bases, and 6 bases lay outside the gene matches. This CDR3 has 15 residues.

The chain joins TRBV6-5 to TRBJ2-7, with a weak D call TRBD2 (5 bases). This CDR3 contains 13 residues. The V end was cut by 10 bases, the J end by 0 bases, with 13 bases between. From germline, CDR1 is MNHEY and CDR2 SVGAGI. DNA of the CDR3: TGTGCCACCATGGCCGGGGTCTCCTACGAGCAGTACTTC. This encodes CATMAGVSYEQYF.

In DNA form, the CDR3 reads TGCAGTGCTAGAGATCCGGCCGAGGGGAGCTACGAGCAGTACTTC. This gives the protein CSARDPAEGSYEQYF. The chain uses TRBV20-1 and TRBJ2-7; perhaps D is TRBD1 or TRBD2 (5 bases each). Germline values: CDR1 DFQATT, CDR2 SNEGSKA (reference sequence). The CDR3 length is 15 residues. Trimming pared 0 bases from V and 3 bases from J, leaving 15 bases between.

This clonotype was found a few times. V usage is TRBV5-1 and J usage is TRBJ1-5; a possible D gene is TRBD1 (5 bases). Germline CDR1 and CDR2: SGHRS and YFSETQ. V lost 0 bases and J 3 bases, leaving 7 bases between the germline ends. The CDR3 totals 14 residues. CDR3 protein: CASSLGGANQPQHF. The CDR3 nucleotides read TGCGCCAGCAGCTTGGGAGGGGCCAATCAGCCCCAGCATTTT.

The sample holds a few counts of this clonotype. V is TRBV7-2 and J is TRBJ2-3; 8 bases map to TRBD2. CDR1 and CDR2 (germline): SGHTA, FQGNSA. CDR3 length: 15 residues. V dropped 1 base and J dropped 4; count of bases not matched to a gene: 4. The CDR3 nucleotides are TGTGCCAGCAGCTTAGACGGGGGGGCTTCAGATACGCAGTATTTT. This codes for CASSLDGGASDTQYF.

The chain uses TRBV5-1 and TRBJ2-1, with a possible D match to TRBD2 (7 bases). Germline V gives CDR1 SGHRS, CDR2 YFSETQ. This CDR3 has 14 residues. The V gene lost 4 bases and the J gene lost 4 bases, with 12 bases spanning the gap. CDR3 nucleotides: TGCGCCAGCAGCGTAGGGGGGGAGTACAATGAGCAGTTCTTC. Its protein is CASSVGGEYNEQFF.

V and J are TRBV4-2 and TRBJ2-7; TRBD2 might be the D (6 bases). The V end lost 4 bases, the J end lost 7 bases, and 23 bases lay between the germline ends. The CDR3 has 16 amino acids. The V gene's germline CDR1 is LGHNA and CDR2 YNFKEQ. The chain's CDR3 is CASSRPEGQIDNEQYF. DNA for the CDR3: TGTGCCAGCAGCCGTCCGGAGGGCCAAATAGATAATGAGCAGTACTTC.

This clonotype was counted a few times. The rearrangement links TRBV7-3 to TRBJ1-2; the D is unclear. CDR1 SGHTA and CDR2 FQGTGA come from the germline V gene. The CDR3 runs 14 residues. V was shortened by 5 bases and J by 4 bases, with 14 bases between the two germline ends. The CDR3 DNA reads as TGTGCCAGCAGCCAAGAACCTTCGGGCTATGGCTACACCTTC. Translation gives CASSQEPSGYGYTF.